This TCR beta chain was profiled in a study of PD-L1 blockade in urothelial cancer. Study-level background: Blood analysis was done at 3 weeks (second dose) and 6 weeks after treatment began. Blood-derived samples held a median approximately 150,000 T cells.

This clone is a singleton in its sample. Germline V gene data show CDR1 as WNHNN and CDR2 as SYGVQD (reference sequence). Unmatched junction bases numbered 9, after V lost 2 bases and J lost 3 bases. The CDR3 length is 18 residues. Only in-frame clones appear in the TCRdb table, and some are missing; sequencing was by immunoSEQ multiplex PCR. The table shows tens of thousands of clones, with roughly 80% occurring only once. The time point here: pretreatment peripheral blood. Patients had locally advanced or metastatic urothelial carcinoma. Sampling of each patient yielded between 1 and 8 specimens, collected pretreatment and on-treatment.

The chain uses TRBV10-1 and TRBJ2-7, with 14 bases lining up with TRBD2. This clonotype originated in an elderly man with urothelial cancer. The material sequenced was PBMCs, taken around atezolizumab (anti-PD-L1) treatment. CDR3 in DNA: TGCGCCAGCAGTGAGGGACTAGCGGGAGGCACCGGGGTCTACGAGCAGTACTTC. The encoded protein is CASSEGLAGGTGVYEQYF.